What follows describes a single T cell receptor (beta chain). Its recognized antigen is unknown. The data were produced on an Illumina HiSeq 2000. 5'RACE template switching, by which a universal primer site and unique molecular identifiers were added, was used to make TCR beta cDNA libraries. cDNA synthesis was primed from the TCR beta constant segment, followed by two successive PCR amplification steps. As for the original processing: Reads were demultiplexed and grouped by UMI with MIGEC, and clonotypes were assembled and quantified with MiTCR. To exclude erroneous sequences, only TCR cDNA sequences supported by at least two reads were retained. Downstream repertoire analysis used the tcR package, and clonotypes were matched across fractions by CDR3 nucleotide sequence plus V segment. VDJmatch was used to annotate antigen specificity against VDJdb, with one amino acid substitution in CDR3 allowed. Reprocessed by TCRdb, the reads give a single entry per CDR3 protein sequence, without DNA. The V and J calls, along with clone size, are taken from TCRdb and not from the paper's own processing. The table for this sample records fewer than 550,000 distinct CDR3 sequences. The ten top clones hold about 1.5% of the sample.

This specimen belongs to a study of T cells expressing NK-cell markers (dated by TCRdb to 2019 to 2021). Looking at the study overall: Three sorted T-cell subsets (CD3+CD56+NKG2C+, CD3+CD56+NKG2C- and CD3+CD56-NKG2C+) from under 10 donors had their TCR beta-chain repertoires profiled. Of the eight sequenced donors, seven were found to be HCMV-seropositive and one was found to be HCMV-seronegative. Randomly selected healthy volunteers, three men and five women, were used as the eight sequenced donors. The libraries were sequenced on Illumina HiSeq 2000/2500, MiSeq or NextSeq, producing 2 x 150 bp reads. Results and caveats for the whole study, not just this receptor: Whether the expanded NKG2C-expressing T cell clones were specific for HCMV antigens was left unclear. In 5 to 7 donors, the dominant CD3+CD56+NKG2C+ clonotypes ranked among the top 10 CD8+ clonotypes, making up roughly 1.0-7.0% of CD8+ T cells. Those dominant clonotypes were again the most abundant among CD3+CD56-NKG2C+ cells in a few donors, at about 25-60.1%.

The germline V gene (reference sequence) yields LNHDA for CDR1 and SQIVND for CDR2. CDR3 length: 14 amino acids, cysteine to phenylalanine. No DNA is given. A commercial ELISA kit detecting HCMV-specific IgG in serum was used to determine HCMV serostatus. Ficoll density gradient centrifugation was used to isolate peripheral blood mononuclear cells from blood. The sequenced material came from blood T cells: a sorted CD56 or NKG2C T cell subset, CD4+ or CD8+ T cells, or bulk PBMC T cells (not recorded which). The chain is encoded by TRBV19 joined to TRBJ2-1. This TCR was sampled from a woman aged 45-60 years in good health. Donor details come from another sample of the same person, matched by shared clones. This receptor carries the CDR3 CASRPILRGNEQFF. The full variable domain, completed from the reference TRBV19 and TRBJ2-1 proteins outside the CDR3, reads DGGITQSPKYLFRKEGQNVTLSCEQNLNHDAMYWYRQDPGQGLRLIYYSQIVNDFQKGDIAEGYSVSREKKESFPLTVTSAQKNPTAFYLCASRPILRGNEQFFGPGTRLTVL.